This entry is about one T cell receptor beta chain. Some clones are missing from TCRdb's copy, which holds only in-frame ones; the method was immunoSEQ multiplex PCR. The sample holds around 190,000 clones; 90% are singletons and the top ten take roughly 1.3%. This entry belongs to a study of control samples from healthy donors and cancer patients. Trimming removed 0 bases from V and 0 bases from J, with 8 bases in between. Germline V gives CDR1 MNHEY, CDR2 SVGAGI. The CDR3 consists of 15 residues. V is TRBV6-5 and J is TRBJ1-1; D not certain. Sequencing was carried out using blood. The sequence was collected from a woman in her forties or fifties in good health. The CDR3: CASSYSYRLNTEAFF. The CDR3 nucleotides are TGTGCCAGCAGTTACTCGTACAGATTGAACACTGAAGCTTTCTTT.